This T cell receptor (beta chain) was documented in a study of siplizumab effects on memory and regulatory T cells. Data came from immunoSEQ multiplex PCR; TCRdb stores just in-frame clones and leaves some out. Of approximately 110,000 clones in the sample, about 93% were seen once. V lost 10 bases to trimming and J lost 2 bases; unmatched junction nucleotides: 18. CDR1 and CDR2 (germline): SNHLY, FYNNEI. This CDR3 contains 18 residues. This chain joins TRBV2 and TRBJ1-3; 9 bases fit TRBD1. Sequenced sample: CD4+ T cells sorted from blood. The clonotype was recovered from a human donor in good health. Here the CDR3 reads CATSAGTGRVRAGNTIYF. The CDR3 DNA sequence: TGTGCCACCTCGGCGGGGACAGGGCGGGTTCGCGCTGGAAACACCATATATTTT.